The source of this T cell receptor (beta chain) is a study of T cells in Graves' hyperthyroidism and ophthalmopathy. Note on this clonotype: Its antigen is not known.

This CDR3 is 15 amino acids long. The germline V and J ends were trimmed by 8 bases and 1 base, with 12 bases remaining between them. Germline lookup yields CDR1 SGHAT and CDR2 FQNNGV. TCR beta CDR3 sequences were amplified from RNA transcripts. First-round RT-PCR with HTBI primers amplified the TCR CDR3 region. TCRdb analysed the multiplex PCR reads with MiXCR anew, one entry per CDR3 protein. Here the sample spans roughly 330,000 distinct CDR3 sequences, approximately 15% being singletons. Newly diagnosed hyperthyroidism patients aged 18 to 65 years had disease lasting under 2 months. Study-level findings and limits: The model foresaw ophthalmopathy a median roughly 6 months prior to onset.

V usage is TRBV11-2 and J usage is TRBJ2-6; D is unclear. The sequencing sample was made of blood. This TCR was sampled from a man aged 25-45 years with Graves' hyperthyroidism. The CDR3 DNA follows: TGTGCCAGCCGCTACGTCGGGTCTGGGGCCAACGTCCTGACTTTC. Protein: CASRYVGSGANVLTF.